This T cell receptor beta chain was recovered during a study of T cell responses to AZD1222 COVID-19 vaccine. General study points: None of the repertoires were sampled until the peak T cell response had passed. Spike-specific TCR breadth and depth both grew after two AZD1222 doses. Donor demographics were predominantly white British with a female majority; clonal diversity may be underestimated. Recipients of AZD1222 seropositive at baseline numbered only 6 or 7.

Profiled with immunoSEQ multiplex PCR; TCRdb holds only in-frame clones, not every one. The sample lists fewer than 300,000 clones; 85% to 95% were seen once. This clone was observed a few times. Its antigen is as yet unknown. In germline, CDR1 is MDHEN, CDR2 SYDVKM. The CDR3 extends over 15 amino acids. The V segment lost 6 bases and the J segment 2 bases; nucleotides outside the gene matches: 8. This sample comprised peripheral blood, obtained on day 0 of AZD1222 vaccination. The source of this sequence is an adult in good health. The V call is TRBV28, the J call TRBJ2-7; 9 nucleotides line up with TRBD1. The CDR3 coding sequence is TGTGCCAGCAGCCCTCCGGGACAGGGTCCCTACGAGCAGTACTTC. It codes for CASSPPGQGPYEQYF.